These 25 T cell receptor beta chains share one sample of origin, sequenced in a study of T cell responses to AZD1222 COVID-19 vaccine. Produced via immunoSEQ multiplex PCR; TCRdb's table is partial and in-frame only. This table holds under 130,000 clones, 90% found once. This specimen was peripheral blood, taken on day 0 of AZD1222 vaccination. These receptors were collected from an adult in good health.

The CDR3 region is CASSIAVGGGSYNSPLHF. In DNA form, the CDR3 reads TGTGCCAGTAGTATAGCGGTAGGGGGCGGCTCCTATAATTCACCCCTCCACTTT. The chain carries TRBV19 and TRBJ1-6, with 7 bases matching TRBD1. The junction had 6 bases not matched to a gene; V was cut back by 1 base and J by 0 bases. CDR3 length equals 18 residues. The germline V gene encodes CDR1 LNHDA and CDR2 SQIVND (reference sequence).

This chain uses TRBV2 with TRBJ1-2, with a possible D match to TRBD1 (5 bases). V shed 6 bases and J shed 6 bases, with 17 bases lying between them. Germline CDR1 reads SNHLY; CDR2 reads FYNNEI. The CDR3 runs to 14 residues. Here the CDR3 DNA reads TGTGCCAGCAGCCCAAGGGGCGCGGGTAATGGCTACACCTTC. Protein: CASSPRGAGNGYTF.

The V gene is TRBV9, the J gene TRBJ2-1; either TRBD1 or TRBD2 may fit D (5 bases each). CDR1 and CDR2 from the germline V gene are SGDLS and YYNGEE. Trimming removed 5 bases at V and 5 bases at J, with 20 bases between. This CDR3 comprises 16 residues. The CDR3 DNA reads TGTGCCAGCAGTGAAAATAGGGGCGGGCGGGACAATGAGCAGTTCTTC. Amino acids: CASSENRGGRDNEQFF.

This chain uses TRBV27 with TRBJ2-2; no clear D gene. The CDR3 consists of 13 residues. V lost 6 bases and J lost 5, with 10 bases in between. Germline V CDR1 and CDR2: MNHEY, SMNVEV (reference sequence). As DNA, the CDR3 is TGTGCCAGCAGGCCCCTGGGTACCGGGGAGCTGTTTTTT. Translated: CASRPLGTGELFF.

The rearrangement joins TRBV19 to TRBJ2-2; perhaps TRBD1 as D (6 bases). Trimming removed 3 bases at V and 7 bases at J, with 12 bases between. Germline V gene sequence: CDR1 LNHDA, CDR2 SQIVND (reference sequence). The CDR3 runs to 14 residues. CDR3 coding DNA: TGTGCCAGTAGTATCACAGGGATATTCGGGGAGCTGTTTTTT. Translation: CASSITGIFGELFF.

The rearrangement uses TRBV2 and TRBJ1-1; D ambiguous. Germline values: CDR1 SNHLY, CDR2 FYNNEI. The CDR3 spans 14 residues. V was clipped by 10 bases and J by 5 bases, with 20 bases between them. CDR3 coding DNA: TGTGCCACCCCCCGGAAGTCCGTCGGTACTGAAGCTTTCTTT. This sequence encodes CATPRKSVGTEAFF.

This clone has a single count. The chain combines TRBV3-1 (or the pseudogene TRBV3-2) with TRBJ1-5; a possible D gene is TRBD1 (5 bases). The V and J ends lost 0 bases and 7 bases respectively, with 10 bases between them. The CDR3 sequence is 14 residues long. CDR1 LGHDT and CDR2 YNNKEL come from the germline V gene (reference sequence). The CDR3, as DNA: TGTGCCAGCAGCCAAGAGGGGGAATGGCAGCCCCAGCATTTT. It is translated as CASSQEGEWQPQHF.

The rearrangement uses TRBV3-1 (or the pseudogene TRBV3-2) and TRBJ2-7, with D unresolved. The CDR3 extends over 12 amino acids. Between the trimmed V and J ends, which lost 0 bases and 9 bases, there was a span of 9 bases. Germline V gene sequence: CDR1 LGHDT, CDR2 YNNKEL (reference sequence). The CDR3 reads CASSQEPGWQYF. CDR3 DNA: TGTGCCAGCAGCCAAGAACCCGGATGGCAGTACTTC.

The V and J genes are TRBV18 and TRBJ2-7, with D perhaps matching TRBD2 (6 bases). The CDR3 has 16 amino acids. V lost 2 bases and J lost 4, with 18 bases in between. Per the germline V gene, CDR1 is KGHSH and CDR2 is LQKENI. The CDR3 spells CASSPSGPRGMYEQYF. The CDR3 DNA follows: TGTGCCAGCTCACCATCCGGGCCGCGGGGCATGTACGAGCAGTACTTC.

The chain links TRBV6-5 to TRBJ2-2; 7 nucleotides match TRBD2. CDR1 and CDR2 (germline): MNHEY, SVGAGI. V lost 6 bases, J lost 7 bases, and 2 bases stayed unmatched. CDR3 length: 12 residues. In DNA form, the CDR3 reads TGTGCCAGCAGACTAGCGTACGGGGAGCTGTTTTTT. Its translation is CASRLAYGELFF.

J is TRBJ2-1 and V is TRBV5-1; D is unclear. The CDR3 runs to 16 residues. V lost 4 bases to trimming and J lost 1 base, with 15 bases between them. CDR1 and CDR2 (germline): SGHRS, YFSETQ. The CDR3 DNA sequence: TGCGCCAGCAGCCGAATGGTTGGAATATCCTACAATGAGCAGTTCTTC. Amino acid sequence: CASSRMVGISYNEQFF.

This sequence joins TRBV18 and TRBJ2-7; TRBD1 is a possible D gene (5 bases). V lost 3 bases to trimming and J lost 3 bases, with 15 bases between them. The CDR3 loop spans 15 amino acids. Germline V gives CDR1 KGHSH, CDR2 LQKENI. This CDR3 is CASSPSAGQFYEQYF. The CDR3 nucleotides read TGTGCCAGCTCACCCAGTGCCGGACAATTCTACGAGCAGTACTTC. Based on the CDR3 plus reference TRBV18 and TRBJ2-7, the full variable domain is NAGVMQNPRHLVRRRGQEARLRCSPMKGHSHVYWYRQLPEEGLKFMVYLQKENIIDESGMPKERFSAEFPKEGPSILRIQQVVRGDSAAYFCASSPSAGQFYEQYFGPGTRLTVT.

The J gene is TRBJ1-2, the V gene TRBV5-5, with 8 bases identical to TRBD1. V shed 2 bases, J shed 1 base, and the junction held 7 bases outside the gene matches. The germline V gene encodes CDR1 SGHKS and CDR2 YYEKEE (reference sequence). The CDR3 totals 16 residues. The CDR3 spells CASSFKTGVDNYGYTF. The CDR3 bases are TGTGCCAGCAGCTTTAAGACAGGGGTGGATAACTATGGCTACACCTTC.

This sequence joins TRBV3-1 (or the pseudogene TRBV3-2) and TRBJ2-1, with TRBD2 identical over 7 bases. V dropped 7 bases and J dropped 0; count of bases not matched to a gene: 3. The germline V gene encodes CDR1 LGHDT and CDR2 YNNKEL (reference sequence). The CDR3 length is 14 residues. The CDR3 region is CASTRTSSYNEQFF. DNA for the CDR3: TGTGCCAGCACCCGGACTAGCTCCTACAATGAGCAGTTCTTC.

V usage is TRBV3-1 (or the pseudogene TRBV3-2) and J usage is TRBJ2-7; no firm D call. The germline V and J ends were trimmed by 5 bases and 3 bases, with 11 bases remaining between them. Germline V gene sequence: CDR1 LGHDT, CDR2 YNNKEL (reference sequence). The CDR3 covers 13 residues. The CDR3 region has the DNA TGTGCCAGCAGCAGGACCGATCTCTACGAGCAGTACTTC. Encoded protein: CASSRTDLYEQYF.

This chain joins TRBV2 and TRBJ2-3; D is undetermined. Per the germline V gene, CDR1 is SNHLY and CDR2 is FYNNEI. This CDR3 comprises 13 residues. The V gene lost 3 bases and the J gene lost 0 bases, with 4 bases spanning the gap. CDR3 DNA: TGTGCCAGCAGTGATGCCAGCACAGATACGCAGTATTTT. This gives the protein CASSDASTDTQYF.

The J gene is TRBJ2-7, the V gene TRBV9; TRBD1 matches at 9 bases. The V gene's germline CDR1 is SGDLS and CDR2 YYNGEE. V shed 6 bases and J 4 bases; nucleotides not matched to a gene: 5. The CDR3 loop spans 13 amino acids. The CDR3 region has the DNA TGTGCCAGCAAGGACAGGGGAACGTACGAGCAGTACTTC. Its protein is CASKDRGTYEQYF.

The V and J genes are TRBV24-1 and TRBJ1-5; no clear D. The V and J ends lost 9 bases and 2 bases respectively, with 16 bases between them. Germline loops: CDR1 KGHDR, CDR2 SFDVKD. The length of the CDR3 is 15 residues. The CDR3 nucleotides are TGTGCCACCCCTTCCTTCCGGGGTGGCAATCAGCCCCAGCATTTT. Translation: CATPSFRGGNQPQHF.

The genes are TRBV15 and TRBJ1-1, with a tentative D call TRBD1 (6 bases). Trimming cost V 3 bases and J 2 bases, with 7 bases left between them. This CDR3 has 13 residues. Looked up from germline, CDR1 is LNHNV and CDR2 is YYDKDF (reference sequence). The CDR3 region is CATSSRGNTEAFF. Written as DNA, the CDR3 is TGTGCCACCAGCAGCAGGGGAAACACTGAAGCTTTCTTT.

In its sample, this clone was seen once. CDR3 sequence reads: CASSLVRGQDNYGYTF. The CDR3 DNA follows: TGCGCCAGCAGCTTGGTCCGCGGACAGGATAACTATGGCTACACCTTC. V and J are TRBV5-1 and TRBJ1-2; 7 nucleotides line up with TRBD1. Germline V lookup: CDR1 SGHRS, CDR2 YFSETQ. V lost 0 bases and J lost 1; bases outside the gene matches: 6. This CDR3 has 16 residues.

This chain joins TRBV4-3 and TRBJ1-6, with 7 bases fitting TRBD1. J gave up 13 bases and V 2 bases, and 8 bases lay outside the gene matches. The germline V gene has CDR1 LGHNA and CDR2 YSLEER. The CDR3 consists of 14 residues. As DNA, the CDR3 is TGCGCCAGCAGCCAAAGTGGAGAGACAGGGCCCCTCCACTTT. It encodes CASSQSGETGPLHF.

This chain joins TRBV11-2 and TRBJ2-3; no definite D call. V dropped 0 bases and J dropped 4 bases, with 8 bases sitting between them. The CDR3 totals 14 residues. Germline CDR1 reads SGHAT; CDR2 reads FQNNGV. This CDR3 reads CASSLDLIPDTQYF. The DNA for the CDR3 is TGTGCCAGCAGCTTAGATCTGATACCAGATACGCAGTATTTT.

J is TRBJ1-1 and V is TRBV5-8, with unresolved D. CDR1 is SGHTS, CDR2 YDEGEE, per germline. Trimming removed 3 bases at V and 1 base at J, with 7 bases between. The CDR3 consists of 13 residues. CDR3 bases: TGTGCCAGCAGCTCTCCAGGGAACACTGAAGCTTTCTTT. It is translated as CASSSPGNTEAFF.

This clone was observed a few times. This chain connects TRBV7-9 to TRBJ1-2, with D possibly being TRBD1 (6 bases). Germline CDR1 and CDR2: SEHNR and FQNEAQ (reference sequence). V lost 3 bases to trimming and J lost 4 bases, with 12 bases between them. There are 14 residues in the CDR3. This CDR3 reads CASSFSTGIYGYTF. DNA for the CDR3: TGTGCCAGCAGCTTCTCGACAGGAATCTATGGCTACACCTTC. Using reference TRBV7-9 and TRBJ1-2 for the parts outside the CDR3, the full variable domain is DTGVSQNPRHKITKRGQNVTFRCDPISEHNRLYWYRQTLGQGPEFLTYFQNEAQLEKSRLLSDRFSAERPKGSFSTLEIQRTEQGDSAMYLCASSFSTGIYGYTFGSGTRLTVV.

The gene calls are TRBV7-9 and TRBJ1-4; no firm D call. Per germline, CDR1 SEHNR and CDR2 FQNEAQ (reference sequence). The CDR3 runs 16 residues. Between the trimmed V and J ends, which lost 3 bases and 8 bases, there was a span of 19 bases. CDR3 amino acids: CASSFPSREVGEKLFF. CDR3 nucleotides: TGTGCCAGCAGCTTCCCCTCCCGGGAGGTGGGCGAAAAACTGTTTTTT.